This is a list of T cell receptor beta chains from one sample in a study of blood T cells in healthy people across ages. TCRdb reprocessed the 5' RACE reads via MiXCR and lists one record per CDR3 protein. This sample has approximately 960,000 distinct CDR3 sequences; about 27% occur once, and the top ten carry 10% to 13%. These same data were also listed under a study on T cells of mothers and their children.

The sample consisted of blood. The receptor set was obtained from a middle-aged woman in good health. The CDR3 runs from the conserved cysteine through the conserved F or W. The order of the fields is J gene, D gene, CDR3 length, V gene, clone size, CDR3 protein, CDR3 DNA. A D gene is named only where the DNA matches it firmly. Not all rows give a size; the values are once, few, many and, for expanded clones, a class.

TRBJ1-1 . 11 TRBV7-3 . CASSRPREAFF TGTGCCAGCAGCCGGCCCAGGGAAGCTTTCTTT
TRBJ2-5 TRBD2 13 TRBV5-1 . CASRQTSSETQYF TGCGCCAGCAGGCAGACTAGCTCAGAGACCCAGTACTTC
TRBJ2-4 . 10 TRBV2 once CASMGGVRYF TGTGCCAGCATGGGCGGGGTGAGGTACTTC
TRBJ2-7 TRBD1 16 TRBV7-9 . CASSSIDRGFSYEQYF TGTGCCAGCAGCTCAATAGACAGGGGGTTCTCCTACGAGCAGTACTTC
TRBJ2-3 . 13 TRBV28 many CASSLRGGNTQYF TGTGCCAGCAGTTTGAGGGGAGGAAATACGCAGTATTTT
TRBJ1-1 . 15 TRBV6-2/TRBV6-3 many CASNHPGRRNTEAFF TGTGCCAGCAACCACCCGGGACGGAGGAACACTGAAGCTTTCTTT
TRBJ1-2 TRBD1 13 TRBV24-1 . CATSRRTGLGYTF TGTGCCACCAGTCGGAGGACAGGGCTTGGCTACACCTTC
TRBJ1-2 . 18 TRBV20-1 few CSARDHWRGGQGNYGYTF TGCAGTGCTAGAGATCATTGGAGGGGAGGGCAGGGTAACTATGGCTACACCTTC
TRBJ1-1 . 15 TRBV19 few CASSIKGDWNTEAFF TGTGCCAGTAGTATTAAGGGGGATTGGAACACTGAAGCTTTCTTT
TRBJ2-7 . 14 TRBV5-1 . CASSRRTPQEAQYF TGCGCCAGCAGCCGAAGGACGCCCCAAGAGGCCCAGTACTTC
TRBJ2-1 TRBD1 15 TRBV9 . CASSETGEGVNEQFF TGTGCCAGCAGCGAGACAGGGGAAGGGGTGAATGAGCAGTTCTTC
TRBJ1-1 . 18 TRBV7-8 . CASSLALAPRWGDTEAFF TGTGCCAGCAGCTTAGCCTTGGCACCTAGGTGGGGGGACACTGAAGCTTTCTTT
TRBJ2-4 TRBD2 18 TRBV7-9 many CASSLGLAGAVAKNIQYF TGTGCCAGCAGCCTCGGACTAGCGGGGGCCGTAGCCAAAAACATTCAGTACTTC
TRBJ1-2 . 15 TRBV3-1 . CASSQEGGNNYGYTF TGTGCCAGCAGCCAAGAAGGGGGGAACAACTATGGCTACACCTTC
TRBJ2-1 . 15 TRBV6-1 many CASSEPRTVIHEQFF TGTGCCAGCAGTGAACCTCGGACAGTAATCCATGAGCAGTTCTTC
TRBJ1-2 TRBD1 15 TRBV15 . CATSRTGGYGYGYTF TGTGCCACCAGCAGGACAGGGGGCTACGGCTATGGCTACACCTTC
TRBJ2-7 . 11 TRBV2 . CASSVIEQQYF TGTGCCAGCAGTGTAATTGAACAGCAGTACTTC
TRBJ1-2 TRBD1 13 TRBV7-9 few CASSQQGIDGYTF TGTGCCAGCAGCCAACAGGGGATCGATGGCTACACCTTC
TRBJ2-2 . 14 TRBV10-3 many CAISEGRNTGELFF TGTGCCATCAGTGAGGGGAGGAACACCGGGGAGCTGTTTTTT
TRBJ2-7 . 14 TRBV11-1 few CASSFSPRGNEQYF TGTGCCAGCAGCTTCTCTCCGCGAGGGAACGAGCAGTACTTC
TRBJ2-5 . 14 TRBV21-1 many CASSKGSSQETQYF TGTGCCAGCAGCAAGGGATCCAGTCAAGAGACCCAGTACTTC
TRBJ1-1 TRBD1 16 TRBV5-6 few CASSLGQGVSRTEAFF TGTGCCAGCAGCTTGGGACAGGGCGTTAGTCGCACTGAAGCTTTCTTT
TRBJ2-7 . 13 TRBV5-6 few CASSLEQDNEQYF TGTGCCAGCAGCTTGGAACAGGACAATGAGCAGTACTTC
TRBJ1-5 . 13 TRBV20-1 few CSANRGPSQPQHF TGCAGTGCTAACAGAGGGCCGAGCCAGCCCCAGCATTTT
TRBJ1-6 . 15 TRBV5-1 . CASSLARPPNSPLHF TGCGCCAGCAGCTTGGCCAGGCCGCCCAATTCACCCCTCCACTTT
TRBJ2-5 . 14 TRBV30 few CAWSAAGRQETQYF TGTGCCTGGAGTGCTGCCGGGCGCCAAGAGACCCAGTACTTC
TRBJ2-1 TRBD2 16 TRBV27 . CASSSRLAGVYNEQFF TGTGCCAGCAGCTCCCGACTAGCGGGGGTCTACAATGAGCAGTTCTTC
TRBJ1-1 . 14 TRBV20-1 . CSADRDRTFTEAFF TGCAGTGCTGACCGGGACCGCACCTTTACTGAAGCTTTCTTT
TRBJ1-3 . 13 TRBV9 . CASTSAGGNTIYF TGTGCCAGCACCTCCGCGGGGGGAAACACCATATATTTT
TRBJ1-6 . 15 TRBV6-2/TRBV6-3 few CASSYYGERNSPLHF TGTGCCAGCAGTTACTATGGGGAACGGAATTCACCCCTCCACTTT
TRBJ2-7 . 13 TRBV6-1 few CASSENSPYEQYF TGTGCCAGCAGTGAAAACTCACCCTACGAGCAGTACTTC
TRBJ2-2 TRBD2 14 TRBV20-1 many CSARTSGGTGELFF TGCAGTGCGCGGACTAGCGGGGGCACCGGGGAGCTGTTTTTT
TRBJ1-5 TRBD1 17 TRBV6-1 . CASRAGTGFISNQPQHF TGTGCCAGCAGGGCCGGGACAGGGTTCATTAGCAATCAGCCCCAGCATTTT
TRBJ2-1 TRBD1 15 TRBV5-1 . CASIPGQEAHNEQFF TGCGCCAGCATACCGGGACAGGAGGCGCACAATGAGCAGTTCTTC
TRBJ2-7 . 14 TRBV24-1 . CATSPRGPAYERYF TGTGCCACCAGTCCCAGGGGTCCCGCCTACGAGCGGTACTTC
TRBJ2-7 TRBD1 14 TRBV7-2 many CASSRGQPNYEQYF TGTGCCAGCAGCAGGGGACAGCCAAACTACGAGCAGTACTTC
TRBJ2-2 . 14 TRBV7-2 few CASSRVAYTGELFF TGTGCCAGCAGCCGAGTAGCGTACACCGGGGAGCTGTTTTTT
TRBJ1-2 . 17 TRBV7-2 . CASSLQGPRVTNYGYTF TGTGCCAGCAGCTTACAGGGCCCTCGAGTTACTAACTATGGCTACACCTTC
TRBJ1-6 . 16 TRBV5-1 . CASSFRDTSRGSPLHF TGCGCCAGCAGCTTCCGGGACACATCACGAGGATCACCCCTCCACTTT
TRBJ2-7 . 15 TRBV6-5 . CASRLGGSSTDTQYF TGTGCCAGCCGGTTGGGGGGATCTAGCACAGATACGCAGTACTTC
TRBJ2-7 . 14 TRBV11-1 few CASSLFRADYEQYF TGTGCCAGCAGCCTCTTCCGGGCGGACTACGAGCAGTACTTC
TRBJ2-3 TRBD1 17 TRBV7-2 . CASTLRAGGNGGDTQYF TGTGCCAGCACCTTACGGGCAGGGGGCAATGGTGGAGATACGCAGTATTTT
TRBJ1-2 . 14 TRBV29-1 . CSVAKRLTGYGHTF TGCAGCGTTGCAAAGAGGTTAACAGGCTATGGCCACACCTTC
TRBJ2-7 TRBD1 14 TRBV9 few CASNSGQGGYEQYF TGTGCCAGCAACAGCGGACAGGGGGGGTACGAGCAGTACTTC
TRBJ2-1 TRBD2 16 TRBV7-3 many CASSLKTSGSFNEQFF TGTGCCAGCAGCTTAAAAACTAGCGGGAGTTTCAATGAGCAGTTCTTC
TRBJ2-4 TRBD2 16 TRBV4-1 . CASSETSGGAVNIQYF TGCGCCAGCAGCGAAACTAGCGGGGGGGCCGTGAACATTCAGTACTTC
TRBJ2-7 . 12 TRBV5-1 . CASSVPSEEQYF TGCGCCAGCAGCGTGCCGTCTGAAGAGCAGTACTTC
TRBJ2-1 . 11 TRBV29-1 . CSFKYYNEQFF TGCAGCTTTAAATACTACAATGAGCAGTTCTTC
TRBJ2-5 TRBD2 14 TRBV5-1 . CASSWTSGWETQYF TGCGCCAGCAGCTGGACTAGCGGGTGGGAGACCCAGTACTTC
TRBJ2-1 . 15 TRBV7-2 . CASSFPGSGEDEQFF TGTGCCAGCAGCTTCCCGGGGTCTGGGGAGGATGAGCAGTTCTTC
TRBJ2-7 . 13 TRBV20-1 many CSAPLPSTYEQYF TGCAGTGCTCCTTTGCCCAGTACCTACGAGCAGTACTTC
TRBJ1-1 . 12 TRBV25-1 few CASSGIDTEAFF TGTGCCAGCAGTGGAATCGACACTGAAGCTTTCTTT
TRBJ2-7 . 12 TRBV7-2 few CASSWFYNEQYF TGTGCCAGCAGCTGGTTCTACAATGAGCAGTACTTC
TRBJ1-5 TRBD1 16 TRBV24-1 few CATSDSHRGSNQPQHF TGTGCCACCAGTGATTCCCACAGGGGGAGCAATCAGCCCCAGCATTTT
TRBJ1-2 TRBD1 16 TRBV7-3 . CASSSTGGAGDYGYTF TGTGCCAGCAGCTCGACAGGGGGCGCGGGGGACTATGGCTACACCTTC
TRBJ2-5 TRBD2 15 TRBV24-1 . CATSEPSGGQETQYF TGTGCCACCAGTGAACCTAGCGGGGGCCAAGAGACCCAGTACTTC
TRBJ2-7 . 15 TRBV7-2 . CASSLGRTLPYEQYF TGTGCCAGCAGCCTGGGGAGGACGCTTCCCTACGAGCAGTACTTC